This TCR beta chain was identified in a study of human T cells and chemical hapten exposure (dated by TCRdb to the early 2020s). About the study as a whole: For sensitization, 2% DPC in acetone was applied to a 2 cm by 2 cm area of upper inner arm skin. Most of the patients in the cohort were female, and the cohort covered alopecia areata with under or over 50% scalp involvement, alopecia totalis and alopecia universalis. Patch tests used Finn chambers with 0.01% DPC on the upper back, scored after 6 days by International Contact Dermatitis Research Group standards. Throughout the study period of roughly 24 weeks, patients also received therapeutic DPC doses to the scalp every week. Blood was sampled from patients pre-sensitization (week 0) and at 2, 6 and about 24 weeks after DPC sensitization. For TCR sequencing, blood came from 25 to 35 alopecia patients at anywhere from one to four time points (pre-sensitization, 2, 6 and 24 weeks). This study followed changes in the peripheral blood TCR repertoire in vivo during primary and secondary sensitization of alopecia patients to the hapten diphenylcyclopropenone (DPC). Libraries were combined into a pool for sequencing, and differences in TCR yield between samples came mainly from small differences in library volumes within the pool. Study-level results and caveats: A positive correlation was found between the number of PT1 expanded TCRs and patch test score, with significance reached at thresholds 8, 16 and 32 but not 4. Because every patient had alopecia, a presumed autoimmune disease, the patients' immune response might differ from that of healthy individuals. Significantly more large CDR3 similarity clusters were formed by expanded TCRs than by pre-sensitization or healthy control sets, consistent with antigen-driven responses. The number of TCRs above 1 in 1000 frequency did not change with DPC sensitization; there was no evidence of global repertoire structure alterations. Repeated subsampling changed both the strength of the expansion versus patch-test correlation and the threshold at which the correlation became significant.

Library creation used RACE. The reads were generated on a NextSeq 500. During library preparation, unique molecular identifiers were attached to individual cDNA molecules so that TCRs could be counted quantitatively and reproducibly. Both TCR alpha and TCR beta chains were sequenced from each blood RNA sample. The study's own analysis went as follows. The median number of TCRs per sample was 95,638, ranging from 23,224 to 690,600. The Decombinator software suite was used to annotate the V, J and CDR3 of the TCR reads. Every sample was subsampled to the same number of TCRs (28,000) for the PS versus PT1 abundance plots. Expanded TCRs were defined as absent before sensitization and observed at least eight times at the 2-week time point. The raw public data were reprocessed by TCRdb itself: fastp quality trimming at Q25, MiXCR clonotype calling, in-frame beta chains only. Every distinct CDR3 protein forms one entry, paired with its most common genes and DNA. TCRdb's processing, not the authors' own work, is the source of the V and J calls. The table for this sample lists about 360,000 distinct CDR3 sequences; approximately 6.3% of them were counted only once. The leading ten clones occupy around 8.4% of the sample.

As regards this clonotype: Its antigen has not been determined. No much larger clone exists at a distance of one base, and base qualities are not known.

The time point tag for this specimen amounts to: patch test 1, 2 weeks after DPC sensitization. This specimen's treatment or condition label, per the study, means: therapeutic diphenylcyclopropenone sensitization with weekly scalp DPC. At every patch-test visit, the blood draw took place before the patch test was put on. Patients were considered eligible if aged 18 to 70, diagnosed with alopecia and deemed suitable for DPC therapy, and patients were excluded if pregnant. Unfractionated whole blood was collected in Tempus Blood RNA tubes, and total RNA was extracted from that blood. A distance of 12 bases separates the germline ends of V and J, which lose 0 bases and 0 bases respectively. From the cysteine up to the phenylalanine, the CDR3 has a length of 17 residues. Of all the DNA, just the CDR3 is kept, 51 bases in frame from base 1. Reading the germline V gene gives CDR1 LGHNA and CDR2 YSLEER.

This clonotype originated in a young woman with alopecia areata. Some clones in this sample may be carry-over from other donors' samples. The sample was whole blood, taken in connection with sensitization to the hapten diphenylcyclopropenone (DPC). The V gene is TRBV4-3 and the J gene is TRBJ2-1; the best D guess is TRBD1, with 6 bases matching. The DNA sequence reads TGCGCCAGCAGCCAAGATCTCAGGGGCCTCTCCTACAATGAGCAGTTCTTC. Its protein is CASSQDLRGLSYNEQFF.